This TCR beta chain came from a study of CD8+CD57+ T cells in acquired aplastic anemia. Study overall: Each DNA sample taken from sorted CD4+ and CD8+ cells came to about 3.4 ug on average. Healthy donors gave about 10 million reads on average for CD4+ cells. Broader study findings: Patients and controls shared fewer than 30 CD8+ CDR3 sequences. No significant difference in CD8+ Simpson's diversity was found between patients and controls.

TCR beta VDJ and CDR3 were profiled, and genomic DNA was the template. One entry per CDR3 protein results from TCRdb running MiXCR on the reads. The data contain 150,000 to 200,000 distinct CDR3 sequences, 63% of them singletons. The CDR3 length is 13 residues. Trimming shortened V by 3 bases and J by 6 bases, and 12 bases separated the two germline ends. Germline V gene lookup returns CDR1 SGDLS and CDR2 YYNGEE. Comments on this clonotype: Its antigen is not identified.

The sequenced sample consisted of sorted CD4+, CD8+, or CD8+CD57+ T cells (not recorded which) from PBMCs. The receptor's source is a human donor in good health. The chain is built from TRBV9 and TRBJ1-2; no definite D call. The CDR3 bases are TGTGCCAGCAGCGGATCGAACACTGATGGCTACACCTTC. Protein sequence: CASSGSNTDGYTF.